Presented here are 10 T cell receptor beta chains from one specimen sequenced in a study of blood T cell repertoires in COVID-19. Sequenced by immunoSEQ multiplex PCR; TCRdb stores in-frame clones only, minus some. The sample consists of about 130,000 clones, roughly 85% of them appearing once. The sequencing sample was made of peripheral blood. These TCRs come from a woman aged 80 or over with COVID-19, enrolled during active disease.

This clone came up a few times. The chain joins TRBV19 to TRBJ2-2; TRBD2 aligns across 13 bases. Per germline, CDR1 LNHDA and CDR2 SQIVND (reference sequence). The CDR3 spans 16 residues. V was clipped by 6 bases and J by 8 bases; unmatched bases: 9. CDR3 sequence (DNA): TGTGCCAGTAGCAAAGGACTAGCGGGAGTAGGAGGGGAGCTGTTTTTT. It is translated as CASSKGLAGVGGELFF.

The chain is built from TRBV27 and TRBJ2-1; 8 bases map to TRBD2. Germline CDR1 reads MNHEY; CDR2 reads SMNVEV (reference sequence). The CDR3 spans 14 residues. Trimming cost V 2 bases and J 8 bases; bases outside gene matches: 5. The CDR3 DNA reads TGTGCCAGCAGTTTAGCGGGAGGATTCGATGAGCAGTTCTTC. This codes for CASSLAGGFDEQFF.

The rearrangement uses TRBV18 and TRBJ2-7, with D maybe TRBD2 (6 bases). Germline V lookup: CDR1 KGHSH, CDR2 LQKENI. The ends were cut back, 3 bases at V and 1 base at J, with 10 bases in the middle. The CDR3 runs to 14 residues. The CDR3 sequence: CASSPSSESYEQYF. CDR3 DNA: TGTGCCAGCTCACCCTCTAGCGAGTCCTACGAGCAGTACTTC.

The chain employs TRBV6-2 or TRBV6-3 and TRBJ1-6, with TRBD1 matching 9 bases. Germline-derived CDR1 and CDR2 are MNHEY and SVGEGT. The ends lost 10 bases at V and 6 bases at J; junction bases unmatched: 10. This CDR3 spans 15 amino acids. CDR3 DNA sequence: TGTGCCACCAGCCGGGACAGGGTCGCTAATTCACCCCTCCACTTT. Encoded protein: CATSRDRVANSPLHF.

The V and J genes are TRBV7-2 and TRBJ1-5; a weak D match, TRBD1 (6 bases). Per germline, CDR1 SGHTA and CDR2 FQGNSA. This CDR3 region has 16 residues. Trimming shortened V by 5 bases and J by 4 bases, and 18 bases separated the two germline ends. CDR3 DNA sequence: TGTGCCAGCAGCAGCGGGACACTGAGAGGGAATCAGCCCCAGCATTTT. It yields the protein CASSSGTLRGNQPQHF.

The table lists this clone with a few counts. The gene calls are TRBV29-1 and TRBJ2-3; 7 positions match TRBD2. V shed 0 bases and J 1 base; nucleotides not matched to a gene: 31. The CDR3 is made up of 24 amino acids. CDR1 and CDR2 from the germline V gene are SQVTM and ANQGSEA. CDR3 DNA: TGCAGCGTTGAAGACCCACTGGCGGGAGAAGTGGAGCTGTACGCGTATAGAGGCACAGATACGCAGTATTTT. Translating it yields CSVEDPLAGEVELYAYRGTDTQYF.

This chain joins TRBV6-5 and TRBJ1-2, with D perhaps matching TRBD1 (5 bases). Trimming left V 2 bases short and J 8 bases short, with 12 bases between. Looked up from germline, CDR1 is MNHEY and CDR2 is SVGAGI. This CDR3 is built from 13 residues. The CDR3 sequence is CASSYGGGLGYTF. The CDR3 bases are TGTGCCAGCAGTTACGGGGGGGGACTGGGCTACACCTTC.

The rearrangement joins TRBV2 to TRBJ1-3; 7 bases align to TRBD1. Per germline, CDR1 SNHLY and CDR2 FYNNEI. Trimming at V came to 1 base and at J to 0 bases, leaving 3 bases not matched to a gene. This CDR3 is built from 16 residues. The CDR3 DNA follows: TGTGCCAGCAGTGAAGGGACAGGAAACTCTGGAAACACCATATATTTT. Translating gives CASSEGTGNSGNTIYF.

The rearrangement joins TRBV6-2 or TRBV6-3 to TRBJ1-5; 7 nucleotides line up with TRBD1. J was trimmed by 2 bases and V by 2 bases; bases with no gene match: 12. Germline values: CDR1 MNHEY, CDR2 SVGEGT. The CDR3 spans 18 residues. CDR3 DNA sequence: TGTGCCAGCAGTTACCGCCTCACAGGGGTCGAGGGCAATCAGCCCCAGCATTTT. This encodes CASSYRLTGVEGNQPQHF.

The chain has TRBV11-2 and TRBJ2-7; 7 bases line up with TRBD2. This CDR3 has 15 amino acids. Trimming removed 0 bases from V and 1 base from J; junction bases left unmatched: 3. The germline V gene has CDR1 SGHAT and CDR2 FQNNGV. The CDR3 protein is CASSLEGGVSYEQYF. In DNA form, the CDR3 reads TGTGCCAGCAGCTTAGAGGGGGGGGTGTCCTACGAGCAGTACTTC.